The present TCR beta chain was sequenced within a study of CD8 T cells in ankylosing spondylitis. Whole-study results and caveats: About 8 highly homologous variants made up a TCR beta motif, and this motif appeared characteristic of ankylosing spondylitis blood.

Germline-derived CDR1 and CDR2 are DFQATT and SNEGSKA (reference sequence). This CDR3 comprises 13 residues. The V and J ends lost 1 base and 2 bases respectively, with 8 bases between them. TCRdb independently ran MiXCR on the 5' RACE reads; one entry per CDR3 protein. The sample holds about 750,000 distinct CDR3 sequences, around 17% seen once. This clonotype was found a few times. The antigen is not known. The source is a male donor with ankylosing spondylitis. The sample comprised blood, either unsorted or a sorted T cell fraction (not recorded which). The chain recombines TRBV20-1 with TRBJ2-5, with D unresolved. The CDR3 reads CSARAPPQETQYF. CDR3 DNA: TGCAGTGCTAGAGCCCCCCCGCAAGAGACCCAGTACTTC.